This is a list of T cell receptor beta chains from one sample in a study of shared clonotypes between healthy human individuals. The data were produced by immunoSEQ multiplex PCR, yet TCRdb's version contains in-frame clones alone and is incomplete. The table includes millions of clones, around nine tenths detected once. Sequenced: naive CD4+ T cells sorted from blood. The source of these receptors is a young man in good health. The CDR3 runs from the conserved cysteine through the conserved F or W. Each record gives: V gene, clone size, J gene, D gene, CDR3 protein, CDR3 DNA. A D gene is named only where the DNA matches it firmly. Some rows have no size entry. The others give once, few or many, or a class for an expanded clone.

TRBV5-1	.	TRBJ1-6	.	CASSYQASSYNSPLHF	TGCGCCAGCAGCTACCAGGCAAGCTCCTATAATTCACCCCTCCACTTT
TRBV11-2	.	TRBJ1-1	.	CASSSLAFSAFF	TGTGCCAGCAGCTCCCTAGCATTTTCAGCTTTCTTT
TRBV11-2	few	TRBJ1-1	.	CASSLVGNTEAFF	TGTGCCAGCAGCTTAGTAGGAAACACTGAAGCTTTCTTT
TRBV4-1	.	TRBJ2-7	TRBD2	CASSQDPGLAGGLEQYF	TGCGCCAGCAGCCAAGATCCTGGACTAGCGGGAGGCCTCGAGCAGTACTTC
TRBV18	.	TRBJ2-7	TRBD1	CASCRDRGAEQYF	TGTGCCAGCTGCAGGGACAGGGGAGCCGAGCAGTACTTC
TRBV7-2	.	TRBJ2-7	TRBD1	CASSPGQEAAYEQYF	TGTGCCAGCAGCCCAGGACAGGAAGCTGCCTACGAGCAGTACTTC
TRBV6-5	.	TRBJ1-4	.	CASRVESGKLFF	TGTGCCAGCAGGGTAGAATCAGGGAAACTGTTTTTT
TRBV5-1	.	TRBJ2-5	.	CASRGEETQYF	TGCGCCAGCAGAGGTGAAGAGACCCAGTACTTC
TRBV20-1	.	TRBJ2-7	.	CSAANTYEQYF	TGCAGTGCGGCTAATACCTACGAGCAGTACTTC
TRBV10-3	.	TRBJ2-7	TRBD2	CAISESKGPGLYSNEQYF	TGTGCCATCAGTGAGTCGAAAGGCCCGGGACTATACTCTAACGAGCAGTACTTC
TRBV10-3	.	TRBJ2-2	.	CAITSLGTGELFF	TGTGCCATCACCTCGTTGGGAACCGGGGAGCTGTTTTTT
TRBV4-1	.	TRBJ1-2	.	CASSQDPGVYGYTF	TGCGCCAGCAGCCAAGATCCGGGGGTCTATGGCTACACCTTC
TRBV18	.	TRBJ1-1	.	CASLLDSNEAFF	TGTGCCAGCTTACTCGACAGCAATGAAGCTTTCTTT
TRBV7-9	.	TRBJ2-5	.	CASSLFRGSQETQYF	TGTGCCAGCAGCTTATTCAGGGGATCCCAAGAGACCCAGTACTTC
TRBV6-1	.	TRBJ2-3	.	CASSEGVTQYF	TGTGCCAGCAGTGAGGGGGTGACGCAGTATTTT
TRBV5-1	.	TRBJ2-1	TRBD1	CASSLGQGAFNVQFF	TGCGCCAGCAGCCTGGGACAGGGGGCCTTCAATGTGCAGTTCTTC
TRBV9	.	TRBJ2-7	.	CASSVGSPSRWSSYEQYF	TGTGCCAGCAGCGTAGGCAGTCCCTCTCGGTGGAGCTCCTACGAGCAGTACTTC
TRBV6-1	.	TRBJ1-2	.	CASRRQGTIYGYTF	TGTGCCAGCAGAAGGCAGGGGACAATCTATGGCTACACCTTC
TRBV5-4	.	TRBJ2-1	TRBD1	CASSSPDRDYNEQFF	TGTGCCAGCAGCTCACCGGACAGGGATTACAATGAGCAGTTCTTC
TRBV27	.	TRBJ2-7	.	CASLAIRGRSYEQYF	TGTGCCAGCTTGGCTATCCGGGGGCGGAGCTACGAGCAGTACTTC
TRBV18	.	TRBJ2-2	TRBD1	CASSPISGTGNTGELFF	TGTGCCAGCTCACCAATCTCGGGGACAGGGAACACCGGGGAGCTGTTTTTT
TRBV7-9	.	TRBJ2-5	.	CATGERTQYF	TGTGCCACGGGAGAGAGAACCCAGTACTTC
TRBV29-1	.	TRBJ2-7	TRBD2	CSVSGLAGDEQYF	TGCAGCGTTTCTGGACTAGCGGGAGACGAGCAGTACTTC
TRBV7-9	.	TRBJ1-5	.	CASSLGMWSGYISNQPQHF	TGTGCCAGCAGCTTGGGGATGTGGTCGGGCTATATAAGCAATCAGCCCCAGCATTTT
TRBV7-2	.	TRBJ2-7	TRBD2	CASSPSGSFSYEQYF	TGTGCCAGCAGCCCTAGCGGGAGTTTCTCCTACGAGCAGTACTTC
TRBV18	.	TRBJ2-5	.	CASSPYQASQETQYF	TGTGCCAGCTCACCTTACCAGGCCTCCCAAGAGACCCAGTACTTC
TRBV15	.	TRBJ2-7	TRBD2	CATSRDQPGTSGRAGEQYF	TGTGCCACCAGCAGAGATCAGCCGGGGACTAGCGGGAGGGCCGGGGAGCAGTACTTC
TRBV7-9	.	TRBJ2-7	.	CASSPQGPRSYEQYF	TGTGCCAGCAGCCCACAGGGACCGCGCTCCTACGAGCAGTACTTC
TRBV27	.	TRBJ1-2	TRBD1	CASSLRIGQGAYNGYTF	TGTGCCAGCAGCCTTAGAATCGGACAGGGGGCGTACAATGGCTACACCTTC
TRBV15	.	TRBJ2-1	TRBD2	CATSRDGNRGGYNEQFF	TGTGCCACCAGCAGAGACGGAAACCGCGGGGGTTACAATGAGCAGTTCTTC
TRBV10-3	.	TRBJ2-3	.	CAISYQGDTQYF	TGTGCCATCAGTTACCAGGGAGATACGCAGTATTTT
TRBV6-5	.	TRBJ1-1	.	CASRSMGGRYTEAFF	TGTGCCAGCCGATCAATGGGGGGACGGTACACTGAAGCTTTCTTT
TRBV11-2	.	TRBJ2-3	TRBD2	CASSLGSSGGWDTQYF	TGTGCCAGCAGCTTAGGTTCTAGCGGCGGTTGGGATACGCAGTATTTT
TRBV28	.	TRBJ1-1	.	CASSFRGAPTEAFF	TGTGCCAGCAGTTTTCGAGGGGCCCCCACTGAAGCTTTCTTT
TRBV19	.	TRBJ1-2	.	CASKVGAGYGYTF	TGTGCCAGTAAGGTGGGGGCTGGCTATGGCTACACCTTC
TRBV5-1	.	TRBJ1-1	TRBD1	CASSLVSRGRGTEAFF	TGCGCCAGCAGCTTGGTATCGAGGGGGCGAGGCACTGAAGCTTTCTTT
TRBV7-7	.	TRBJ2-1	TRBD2	CASSPGLGAYNEQFF	TGTGCTAGCAGCCCGGGACTAGGAGCCTACAATGAGCAGTTCTTC
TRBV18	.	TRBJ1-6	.	CASSPGTVAGDSLHF	TGTGCCAGCTCACCAGGCACAGTTGCAGGAGATTCCCTCCACTTT
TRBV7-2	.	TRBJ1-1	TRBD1	CASSPGGNTEAFF	TGTGCCAGCAGCCCAGGGGGTAACACTGAAGCTTTCTTT
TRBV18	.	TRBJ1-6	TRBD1	CASSPDRGNSPLHF	TGTGCCAGCTCACCGGACAGGGGTAATTCACCCCTCCACTTT
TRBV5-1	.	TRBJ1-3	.	CASSSGGTGNTIYF	TGCGCCAGCAGCTCGGGCGGTACTGGAAACACCATATATTTT
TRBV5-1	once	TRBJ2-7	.	CASARGDSYEQYF	TGCGCCAGCGCTCGCGGGGATTCCTACGAGCAGTACTTC
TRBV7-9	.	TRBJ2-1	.	CASSPTDDRYNEQFF	TGTGCCAGCAGCCCGACAGATGATCGCTACAATGAGCAGTTCTTC
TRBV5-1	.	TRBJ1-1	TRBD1	CASSPGQGIEAFF	TGCGCCAGCAGTCCGGGACAGGGCATTGAAGCTTTCTTT